Following are 21 T cell receptor beta chains from one sample sequenced in a study of CD8 T cells in Susac syndrome. After extraction with the RNeasy kit, 0.5 to 1 ug of the RNA was reverse transcribed using random hexamers. TCRdb independently ran MiXCR on the immunoSEQ multiplex PCR reads; one entry per CDR3 protein. Of 100,000 to 150,000 distinct CDR3 sequences in the sample, about 95% were seen once. Sequencing input: CD8+ T cells from PBMCs. The receptors derive from a human donor with Susac syndrome.

The genes are TRBV4-1 and TRBJ2-5; D gene unclear. The CDR3 is made up of 14 amino acids. Germline V lookup: CDR1 MGHRA, CDR2 YSYEKL. The ends were cut back, 0 bases at V and 2 bases at J, with 7 bases in the middle. The chain's CDR3 is CASSQDGHQETQYF. For the CDR3, the DNA is TGCGCCAGCAGCCAAGACGGGCATCAAGAGACCCAGTACTTC.

The V call is TRBV27, the J call TRBJ2-7, with 7 bases fitting TRBD1. The CDR3 covers 12 residues. Germline V CDR1 and CDR2: MNHEY, SMNVEV (reference sequence). CDR3 amino acids: CASGTDAYEQYF. DNA of the CDR3: TGTGCTTCAGGGACAGATGCCTACGAGCAGTACTTC.

The chain combines TRBV12-3 or TRBV12-4 with TRBJ2-4; 7 nucleotides agree with TRBD1. This CDR3 has 15 residues. V dropped 6 bases and J dropped 0; count of bases not matched to a gene: 5. CDR3 protein: CASSKGQLAKNIQYF. CDR3 DNA sequence: TGTGCCAGCAGCAAGGGACAGCTAGCCAAAAACATTCAGTACTTC.

This clonotype was seen a few times. The V and J genes are TRBV7-2 and TRBJ2-1; 13 bases are shared with TRBD2. This CDR3 is 16 amino acids long. The V segment lost 5 bases and the J segment 4 bases; nucleotides outside the gene matches: 5. The germline gives CDR1 SGHTA, CDR2 FQGNSA. The CDR3 nucleotides are TGTGCCAGCAGCCCTCCGGGACTAGCGGGGTACAATGAGCAGTTCTTC. Encoded protein: CASSPPGLAGYNEQFF.

The rearrangement joins TRBV30 to TRBJ2-1; D assignment may be TRBD1 or TRBD2 (5 bases each). Germline V gene data show CDR1 as GTSNPN and CDR2 as SVGIG (reference sequence). This CDR3 is built from 16 residues. V was cut by 3 bases and J by 6 bases, with 21 bases left in between. The CDR3 coding sequence is TGTGCCTGGAGGGACGGGACCGGAGGACACGTCAATGAGCAGTTCTTC. This encodes CAWRDGTGGHVNEQFF.

The CDR3 DNA reads TGTGCCAGCAGTTCCTTTGGAAACACCATATATTTT. It specifies CASSSFGNTIYF. The rearrangement links TRBV6-2 or TRBV6-3 to TRBJ1-3; D is unclear. V lost 4 bases to trimming and J lost 3 bases, with 4 bases between them. The CDR3 is 12 residues long. Germline values: CDR1 MNHEY, CDR2 SVGEGT.

Only one count was recorded for this clonotype. At one end the junction does not follow the germline gene, possibly because of a read error. The chain links TRBV11-1 to TRBJ2-1; 10 bases agree with TRBD2. Per the germline V gene, CDR1 is SGHAT and CDR2 is FQDESV (reference sequence). The CDR3 runs to 16 residues. The DNA for the CDR3 is TGTGCCAGCAGCATAGCCGGGACTAGCGCGTACAATGAGCAGTTCTTC. Amino acid sequence: CASSIAGTSAYNEQFF.

V and J are TRBV20-1 and TRBJ2-5; unclear D gene. The CDR3 contains 14 residues. Germline V gives CDR1 DFQATT, CDR2 SNEGSKA (reference sequence). Trimming removed 3 bases from V and 4 bases from J, with 15 bases in between. The CDR3 DNA reads as TGCAGTGCTAGTCTTCTAGATTATACAGAGACCCAGTACTTC. It yields the protein CSASLLDYTETQYF.

The chain employs TRBV29-1 and TRBJ2-1, with unresolved D. The CDR3 has 13 residues. CDR1 SQVTM and CDR2 ANQGSEA come from the germline V gene. V lost 4 bases, J lost 8 bases, and 15 bases lay in between. The CDR3: CSVVSLELYEQFF. The CDR3, as DNA: TGCAGCGTTGTTAGTTTGGAGCTCTATGAGCAGTTCTTC.

This chain connects TRBV16 to TRBJ1-5; 8 bases agree with TRBD1. Germline trimming cut 0 bases from V and 5 bases from J; bases unmatched to any gene: 6. Germline V gene data show CDR1 as KGHSY and CDR2 as FQNENV. This CDR3 comprises 16 residues. CDR3 DNA: TGTGCCAGCAGCCAATCGCGCGACAGGGGACATCAGCCCCAGCATTTT. It encodes CASSQSRDRGHQPQHF.

The chain links TRBV7-8 to TRBJ2-7, with D possibly being TRBD1 (6 bases). Trimming removed 5 bases at V and 3 bases at J, with 11 bases between. The CDR3 totals 13 residues. Germline values: CDR1 SGHVS, CDR2 FQNEAQ. The chain's CDR3 is CASSGDTFYEQYF. Written as DNA, the CDR3 is TGTGCCAGCAGCGGGGACACCTTCTACGAGCAGTACTTC.

Here the CDR3 reads CAWSDYTRVSYEQYF. In nucleotides, the CDR3 is TGTGCCTGGAGTGACTATACCAGGGTGAGCTACGAGCAGTACTTC. The chain recombines TRBV30 with TRBJ2-7; possibly TRBD1 for D (5 bases). Per germline, CDR1 GTSNPN and CDR2 SVGIG (reference sequence). The V and J ends lost 1 base and 3 bases respectively, with 16 bases between them. The CDR3 has 15 residues.

This chain links TRBV3-1 with TRBJ2-1, with D possibly matching TRBD2 (6 bases). The V gene's germline CDR1 is LGHDT and CDR2 YNNKEL (reference sequence). The V and J ends lost 1 base and 6 bases respectively, with 19 bases between them. The CDR3 has 17 residues. In DNA, the CDR3 is TGTGCCAGCAGCCAAGCCCCTGGTTATAGCGGCGTCAATGAGCAGTTCTTC. It encodes CASSQAPGYSGVNEQFF.

This rearrangement joins TRBV7-9 to TRBJ1-2; D not resolved. The germline V gene has CDR1 SEHNR and CDR2 FQNEAQ (reference sequence). The ends were cut back, 3 bases at V and 6 bases at J, with 11 bases in the middle. This CDR3 region has 13 residues. CDR3 in amino acids: CASSLTLGHGYTF. The CDR3 nucleotides are TGTGCCAGCAGCTTGACCCTAGGCCATGGCTACACCTTC. The whole variable domain, remainder taken from reference TRBV7-9 and TRBJ1-2, is DTGVSQNPRHKITKRGQNVTFRCDPISEHNRLYWYRQTLGQGPEFLTYFQNEAQLEKSRLLSDRFSAERPKGSFSTLEIQRTEQGDSAMYLCASSLTLGHGYTFGSGTRLTVV.

V gene TRBV15 combines with J gene TRBJ1-4, with a possible D match to TRBD1 (5 bases). Germline-derived CDR1 and CDR2 are LNHNV and YYDKDF (reference sequence). With 5 bases removed from V and 4 bases from J, the gap between germline ends came to 17 bases. This CDR3 region has 16 residues. The DNA of the CDR3 is TGTGCCACCAGCGAGAGGGGCGGGGATGGTAATGAAAAACTGTTTTTT. As protein: CATSERGGDGNEKLFF.

CDR3 protein: CSASEGLEQFF. CDR3 bases: TGCAGTGCTAGTGAGGGGCTTGAGCAGTTCTTC. This chain joins TRBV20-1 and TRBJ2-1, with D perhaps TRBD1 or TRBD2 (5 bases each). The V gene lost 3 bases and the J gene lost 9 bases, with 9 bases spanning the gap. Looked up from germline, CDR1 is DFQATT and CDR2 is SNEGSKA (reference sequence). The CDR3 covers 11 residues.

This chain connects TRBV20-1 to TRBJ2-5; the match to TRBD1 covers 12 bases. The CDR3 has 18 amino acids. The trim removed 1 base at V and 2 bases at J, leaving 11 bases unmatched. CDR1 and CDR2 (germline): DFQATT, SNEGSKA (reference sequence). CDR3 amino acids: CSARGGTGGPIGQETQYF. The CDR3, as DNA: TGCAGTGCTAGAGGCGGGACAGGGGGCCCCATCGGACAAGAGACCCAGTACTTC.

The chain carries TRBV7-6 and TRBJ2-5; D call uncertain. The V gene lost 0 bases and the J gene lost 5 bases, with 4 bases spanning the gap. Germline assignment: CDR1 SGHVS and CDR2 FNYEAQ. The CDR3 runs 12 residues. The CDR3 sequence is CASSLATETQYF. Written as DNA, the CDR3 is TGTGCCAGCAGCTTAGCGACCGAGACCCAGTACTTC.

The chain carries TRBV9 and TRBJ2-3, with no clear D. Germline CDR1 and CDR2: SGDLS and YYNGEE. The CDR3 spans 14 residues. Trimming removed 0 bases at V and 3 bases at J, with 8 bases between. DNA of the CDR3: TGTGCCAGCAGCGTAGTAGGTATTACAGATACGCAGTATTTT. Protein: CASSVVGITDTQYF. The variable domain in full, with the rest retrieved from reference TRBV9 and TRBJ2-3, is DSGVTQTPKHLITATGQRVTLRCSPRSGDLSVYWYQQSLDQGLQFLIQYYNGEERAKGNILERFSAQQFPDLHSELNLSSLELGDSALYFCASSVVGITDTQYFGPGTRLTVL.

The rearrangement joins TRBV28 to TRBJ1-1; 10 bases are shared with TRBD1. Germline lookup yields CDR1 MDHEN and CDR2 SYDVKM. The CDR3 has 17 residues. V lost 0 bases to trimming and J lost 4 bases; unmatched junction nucleotides: 8. The CDR3 spells CASSLWGEGQGSTEAFF. The CDR3 DNA reads as TGTGCCAGCAGTTTATGGGGGGAGGGACAGGGGAGCACTGAAGCTTTCTTT.

This sequence joins TRBV28 and TRBJ2-5, with D unresolved. The CDR3 is made up of 14 amino acids. Germline V gene lookup returns CDR1 MDHEN and CDR2 SYDVKM. V lost 5 bases, J lost 3 bases, and 13 bases lay in between. DNA for the CDR3: TGTGCCAGCAGTCCGCCGGGCGCGGAAGAGACCCAGTACTTC. Residues: CASSPPGAEETQYF.